These 3 T cell receptor beta chains were sequenced from one sample in a study of blood T cell repertoires in COVID-19. The method was immunoSEQ multiplex PCR; TCRdb's version includes in-frame clones alone and lacks a portion of them. The table includes 250,000 to 300,000 clones, approximately 90% detected once. Sequenced sample: PBMCs or T cells enriched from blood (not recorded which). These receptors were collected from a man between 18 and 29 years old who had recovered from COVID-19.

The rearrangement links TRBV4-1 to TRBJ1-1; the match to TRBD1 covers 7 bases. Germline values: CDR1 MGHRA, CDR2 YSYEKL. V shed 6 bases and J 11 bases; nucleotides not matched to a gene: 12. The CDR3 is 13 amino acids. CDR3 nucleotides: TGCGCCAGCAGTCGACAGGGACGTCCTTTGGCTTTCTTT. It yields the protein CASSRQGRPLAFF.

The chain links TRBV9 to TRBJ1-3; D uncertain. Germline V gives CDR1 SGDLS, CDR2 YYNGEE. The V end lost 4 bases, the J end lost 2 bases, and 13 bases lay between the germline ends. The CDR3 sequence is 15 residues long. This CDR3 is CASSPGSWPGNTIYF. CDR3 nucleotide sequence: TGTGCCAGCAGCCCGGGATCTTGGCCTGGAAACACCATATATTTT.

This sequence joins TRBV2 and TRBJ2-1; a possible D gene is TRBD1 (6 bases). V was cut by 5 bases and J by 7 bases, with 12 bases left in between. Germline-derived CDR1 and CDR2 are SNHLY and FYNNEI. The CDR3 consists of 13 residues. The CDR3 coding sequence is TGTGCCAGCAGTATGGACAGAACAAATGAGCAGTTCTTC. Translation: CASSMDRTNEQFF.